The rows below give T cell receptor beta chains drawn from one sample of a study of T cell repertoires in ileal Crohn's disease. Profiled with immunoSEQ multiplex PCR; TCRdb holds only in-frame clones, not every one. Here the sample spans 4,800 or so clones, 80% to 90% being singletons. Sequencing input: ileal tissue. The receptors shown here come from an adult with Crohn's disease. Each CDR3 is given with its conserved first and last residue. A D gene is named only where the DNA matches it firmly. The size entry is marked missing in some rows and otherwise reads once, few, many or a size class.

D	size	J	V	CDR3	DNA
-	-	TRBJ2-3	TRBV27	CASRRPTGTQYF	TGTGCCAGCCGCCGTCCCACTGGTACGCAGTATTTT
-	-	TRBJ2-7	TRBV7-2	CASQLTSSYEQYF	TGTGCCAGCCAGCTAACTAGCTCCTACGAGCAGTACTTC
-	-	TRBJ2-4	TRBV21-1	CASSKEQEPGYKNIQYF	TGTGCCAGCAGCAAAGAACAGGAGCCAGGGTACAAAAACATTCAGTACTTC
TRBD2	-	TRBJ2-1	TRBV5-4	CASSYGVGVLAGREQFF	TGTGCCAGCAGCTACGGGGTGGGTGTACTAGCGGGGCGGGAGCAGTTCTTC
-	large	TRBJ2-1	TRBV27	CASSPRGNNEQFF	TGTGCCAGCAGCCCCCGCGGGAACAATGAGCAGTTCTTC
TRBD2	-	TRBJ2-1	TRBV6-1	CASSGTSGGANEQFF	TGTGCCAGCAGTGGGACTAGCGGGGGGGCCAATGAGCAGTTCTTC
-	-	TRBJ1-2	TRBV27	CATQRRGSYGYTF	TGTGCCACCCAAAGACGGGGAAGCTATGGCTACACCTTC
TRBD1	-	TRBJ1-2	TRBV18	CASSPGQGGYTF	TGTGCCAGCTCACCGGGACAGGGCGGTTACACCTTC
-	-	TRBJ1-1	TRBV4-1	CASSLDLGLTPWNTEAFF	TGCGCCAGCAGCCTAGATCTGGGACTGACTCCGTGGAACACTGAAGCTTTCTTT
TRBD2	-	TRBJ2-1	TRBV5-1	CASSLSGGAYNEQFF	TGCGCCAGCAGCTTAAGCGGGGGGGCCTACAATGAGCAGTTCTTC
-	-	TRBJ1-2	TRBV27	CASSSLSLGGGGYTF	TGTGCCAGCAGCTCCCTTAGTTTGGGGGGTGGTGGCTACACCTTC
TRBD1	-	TRBJ1-3	TRBV29-1	CSARDRASGNTIYF	TGCAGCGCCAGAGACAGGGCCTCTGGAAACACCATATATTTT
TRBD1	-	TRBJ1-2	TRBV30	CACHRGTNYGYTF	TGTGCCTGTCACAGGGGGACGAACTATGGCTACACCTTC
TRBD1	-	TRBJ1-6	TRBV27	CASSLRALQGRPDNSPLHF	TGTGCCAGCAGTTTGCGGGCCCTACAGGGGCGTCCTGATAATTCACCCCTCCACTTT
-	-	TRBJ2-3	TRBV30	CAWSRQSFTDTQYF	TGTGCCTGGAGCCGACAAAGCTTCACAGATACGCAGTATTTT
-	-	TRBJ2-7	TRBV5-3	CARSLNNPYEQYF	TGTGCCAGAAGCTTGAACAACCCCTACGAGCAGTACTTC